The clone carrying this TCR beta chain was seen only a few times. The data originate from a study of shared T cell receptors in the human thymus. This table comes from immunoSEQ multiplex PCR, and its TCRdb copy is limited to in-frame clones, with some not included. Counted here are about 660,000 clones, 88% occurring once; the ten biggest clones make up 0.0095% to 0.011%. The germline CDR1 and CDR2 sequences are SGHRS and YFSETQ. The V end was cut by 4 bases, the J end by 7 bases, with 18 bases between. The CDR3 extends over 14 amino acids. This same sample was also taken into another study, of human thymus T cells. From that study: The sample donors, healthy Finnish infants, were having corrective surgery for congenital heart defects. Resections from corrective heart surgery supplied the thymus tissue. Among thymic and blood repertoires, usage of V and J genes appeared biased. Unrelated people showed highly overlapping thymic repertoires, related research reported.

The chain uses TRBV5-1 and TRBJ2-7; D may be TRBD1 (6 bases). The sequence was obtained from a boy in the first two years of life with a congenital heart defect. Source material: thymocytes. In DNA, the CDR3 is TGCGCCAGCAGCCGACAGGTAAATACTAAGGAGCAGTACTTC. Its protein product is CASSRQVNTKEQYF.